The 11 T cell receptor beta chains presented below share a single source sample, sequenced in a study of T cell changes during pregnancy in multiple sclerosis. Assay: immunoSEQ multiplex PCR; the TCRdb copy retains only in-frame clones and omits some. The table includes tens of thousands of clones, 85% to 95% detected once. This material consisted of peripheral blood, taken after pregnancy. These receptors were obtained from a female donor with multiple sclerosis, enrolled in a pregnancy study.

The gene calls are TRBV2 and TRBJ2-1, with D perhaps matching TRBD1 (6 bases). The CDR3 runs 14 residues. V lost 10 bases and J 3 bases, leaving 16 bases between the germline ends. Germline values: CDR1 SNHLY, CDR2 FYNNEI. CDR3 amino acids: CATERGGDYNEQFF. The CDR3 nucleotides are TGTGCCACCGAACGAGGGGGAGACTACAATGAGCAGTTCTTC.

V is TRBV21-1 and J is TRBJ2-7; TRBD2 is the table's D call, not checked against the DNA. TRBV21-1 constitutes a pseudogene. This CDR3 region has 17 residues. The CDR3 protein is CASSRRVWREVGYEQYF. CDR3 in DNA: TGTGCCAGCAGCCGCAGAGTCTGGCGGGAGGTAGGCTACGAGCAGTACTTC.

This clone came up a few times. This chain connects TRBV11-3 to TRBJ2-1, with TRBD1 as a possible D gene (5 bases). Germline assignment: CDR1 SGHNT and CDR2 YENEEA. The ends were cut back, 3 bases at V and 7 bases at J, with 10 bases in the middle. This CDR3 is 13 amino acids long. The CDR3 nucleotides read TGTGCCAGCAGCTTCAGGGATCATAATGAGCAGTTCTTC. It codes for CASSFRDHNEQFF.

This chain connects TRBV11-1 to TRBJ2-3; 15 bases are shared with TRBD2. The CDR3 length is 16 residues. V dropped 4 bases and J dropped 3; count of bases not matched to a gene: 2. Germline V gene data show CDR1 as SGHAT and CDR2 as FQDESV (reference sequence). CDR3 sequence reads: CASSSGLAGGTDTQYF. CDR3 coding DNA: TGTGCCAGCAGCTCGGGACTAGCGGGAGGAACAGATACGCAGTATTTT.

The CDR3 region is CAISGQSLATNEKLFF. The CDR3 nucleotides read TGTGCCATCAGTGGACAATCACTCGCAACTAATGAAAAACTGTTTTTT. J is TRBJ1-4 and V is TRBV10-3; D gene uncertain. In germline, CDR1 is ENHRY, CDR2 SYGVKD. V lost 4 bases, J lost 0 bases, and 12 bases lay in between. The CDR3 is 16 residues long.

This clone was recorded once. The CDR3: CSVGTGFGETQYF. CDR3 sequence (DNA): TGCAGCGTTGGGACAGGTTTTGGGGAGACCCAGTACTTC. The chain joins TRBV29-1 to TRBJ2-5; 7 bases agree with TRBD1. The CDR3 runs 13 residues. The V gene's germline CDR1 is SQVTM and CDR2 ANQGSEA. After removal of 4 bases from V and 5 bases from J, the junction contained 7 bases not matched to a gene.

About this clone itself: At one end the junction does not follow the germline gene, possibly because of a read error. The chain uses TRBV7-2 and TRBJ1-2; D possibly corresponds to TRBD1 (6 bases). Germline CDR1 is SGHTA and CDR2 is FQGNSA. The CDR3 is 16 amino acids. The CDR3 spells CASSLQWTESNYGYTF. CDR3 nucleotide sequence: TGTGCTAGCAGCTTACAATGGACAGAAAGTAACTATGGCTACACCTTC.

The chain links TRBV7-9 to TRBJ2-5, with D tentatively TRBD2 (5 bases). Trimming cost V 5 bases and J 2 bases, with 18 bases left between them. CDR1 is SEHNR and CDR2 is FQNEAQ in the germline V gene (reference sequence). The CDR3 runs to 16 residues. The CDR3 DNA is TGTGCCAGCAGCCCATCAGGAGGCAGACGACAAGAGACCCAGTACTTC. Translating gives CASSPSGGRRQETQYF.

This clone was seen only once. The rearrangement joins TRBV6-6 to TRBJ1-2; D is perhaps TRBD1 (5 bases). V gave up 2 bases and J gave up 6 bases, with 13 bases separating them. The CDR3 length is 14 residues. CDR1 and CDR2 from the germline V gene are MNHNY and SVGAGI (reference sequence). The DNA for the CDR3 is TGTGCCAGCAGTTACGGGCAGGGCGTGGATGGCTACACCTTC. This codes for CASSYGQGVDGYTF.

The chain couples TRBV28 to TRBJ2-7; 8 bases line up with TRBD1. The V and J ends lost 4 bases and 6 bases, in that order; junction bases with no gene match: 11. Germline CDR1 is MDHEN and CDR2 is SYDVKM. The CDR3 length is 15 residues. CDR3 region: CASSSPHGQGSEQYF. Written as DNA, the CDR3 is TGTGCCAGCAGTTCACCCCACGGACAGGGCTCCGAGCAGTACTTC.

CDR3 amino acids: CASGDRENQPQHF. For the CDR3, the DNA is TGTGCCAGTGGCGACAGGGAAAATCAGCCCCAGCATTTT. The rearrangement uses TRBV6-5 and TRBJ1-5; 7 bases fit TRBD1. Looked up from germline, CDR1 is MNHEY and CDR2 is SVGAGI. With V trimmed by 9 bases and J by 4 bases, 6 bases remained unmatched. This CDR3 has 13 residues.